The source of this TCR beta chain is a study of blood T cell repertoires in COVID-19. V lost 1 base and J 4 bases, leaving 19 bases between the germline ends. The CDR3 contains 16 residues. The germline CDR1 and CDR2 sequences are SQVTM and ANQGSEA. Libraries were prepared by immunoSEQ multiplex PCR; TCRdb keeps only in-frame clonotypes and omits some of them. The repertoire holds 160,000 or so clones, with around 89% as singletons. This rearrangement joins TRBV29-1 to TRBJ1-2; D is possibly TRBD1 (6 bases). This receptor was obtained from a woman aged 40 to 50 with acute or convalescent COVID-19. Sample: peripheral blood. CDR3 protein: CSVEADFRGPLYGYTF. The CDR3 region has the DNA TGCAGCGTTGAAGCCGATTTCAGGGGACCACTCTATGGCTACACCTTC.